These 28 T cell receptor beta chains came from one sample sequenced in a study of cytomegalovirus exposure and HLA in healthy donors. Amplification used 60 Vbeta primers and 13 Jbeta primers. Profiling relied on immunoSEQ multiplex PCR, and the TCRdb table lists in-frame clones only, not all of them. Of around 150,000 clones in the sample, around nine tenths were seen once. The sequencing sample was made of PBMCs. Source of these receptors: a woman between 25 and 40 years old in good health and CMV-seronegative.

The rearrangement joins TRBV10-1 to TRBJ2-5; 12 nucleotides line up with TRBD2. Near its end, the DNA agrees better with TRBJ2-7, so the J call may be wrong. CDR1 WNHNN and CDR2 SYGVQD come from the germline V gene (reference sequence). This CDR3 contains 20 residues. The CDR3 sequence: CASSDLGRGTSGPSPYEQYF. The CDR3 bases are TGCGCCAGCAGTGACTTGGGACGTGGGACTAGCGGGCCATCTCCCTACGAGCAGTACTTC.

The rearrangement uses TRBV6-6 and TRBJ1-4; TRBD1 matches at 8 bases. This CDR3 contains 12 residues. Germline loops: CDR1 MNHNY, CDR2 SVGAGI (reference sequence). J lost 8 bases, V lost 6 bases, and 2 bases had no gene match. DNA of the CDR3: TGTGCCAGCAGCCGACAGGGGGAAAAACTGTTTTTT. Protein: CASSRQGEKLFF.

The chain is built from TRBV5-1 and TRBJ2-7, with D perhaps matching TRBD1 (5 bases). Germline values: CDR1 SGHRS, CDR2 YFSETQ. The CDR3 runs to 14 residues. V lost 0 bases and J lost 2, with 9 bases in between. CDR3 bases: TGCGCCAGCAGCTTGGGACAGTTAACCTACGAGCAGTACTTC. It translates to CASSLGQLTYEQYF.

The chain combines TRBV13 with TRBJ2-3; 9 nucleotides line up with TRBD2. The CDR3 loop spans 19 amino acids. J gave up 5 bases and V 2 bases, and 17 bases lay outside the gene matches. CDR1 is PRHDT and CDR2 is FYEKMQ in the germline V gene (reference sequence). CDR3 protein: CASSLNYRVGLAFLDTQYF. As DNA, the CDR3 is TGTGCCAGCAGCTTAAACTATCGGGTAGGACTAGCGTTCCTAGATACGCAGTATTTT. Variable domain in full (rest from reference TRBV13 and TRBJ2-3): AAGVIQSPRHLIKEKRETATLKCYPIPRHDTVYWYQQGPGQDPQFLISFYEKMQSDKGSIPDRFSAQQFSDYHSELNMSSLELGDSALYFCASSLNYRVGLAFLDTQYFGPGTRLTVL.

The chain carries TRBV5-4 and TRBJ2-1; no definite D call. Germline assignment: CDR1 SGHNT and CDR2 YYREEE (reference sequence). V dropped 0 bases and J dropped 0 bases, with 7 bases sitting between them. This CDR3 comprises 15 residues. Here the CDR3 reads CASSLDLSSYNEQFF. Here the CDR3 DNA reads TGTGCCAGCAGCTTGGACCTGAGCTCCTACAATGAGCAGTTCTTC.

V gene TRBV28 combines with J gene TRBJ1-5; maybe TRBD1 (6 bases). This CDR3 has 14 amino acids. Germline assignment: CDR1 MDHEN and CDR2 SYDVKM. V was shortened by 2 bases and J by 6 bases, with 11 bases between the two germline ends. CDR3 amino acids: CASSLGGASQPQHF. Written as DNA, the CDR3 is TGTGCCAGCAGTTTAGGGGGGGCTAGTCAGCCCCAGCATTTT.

The chain couples TRBV19 to TRBJ2-5; 8 bases fit TRBD1. The J call may be mistaken, given a closer DNA end match to TRBJ2-7. CDR1 LNHDA and CDR2 SQIVND come from the germline V gene (reference sequence). This CDR3 has 15 amino acids. CDR3 region: CASSRGQAGSYEQYF. The CDR3 coding sequence is TGTGCCAGTAGTAGGGGACAGGCTGGATCCTACGAGCAGTACTTC.

V and J are TRBV7-9 and TRBJ2-7, with a tentative D call TRBD2 (6 bases). Germline V CDR1 and CDR2: SEHNR, FQNEAQ (reference sequence). V lost 5 bases and J lost 4, with 15 bases in between. The CDR3 is 14 residues long. DNA of the CDR3: TGTGCCAGCAGCCCACTAGCATTGTTTTACGAGCAGTACTTC. Translated: CASSPLALFYEQYF.

Concerning this clone: Other nucleotide sequences from this sample produce the same CDR3. The chain carries TRBV15 and TRBJ2-2; possible D gene TRBD2, 6 bases. Per the germline V gene, CDR1 is LNHNV and CDR2 is YYDKDF (reference sequence). V lost 0 bases to trimming and J lost 7 bases, with 9 bases between them. The CDR3 loop spans 14 amino acids. CDR3 sequence reads: CATSREPGDGELFF. The CDR3 DNA follows: TGTGCCACCAGCAGAGAGCCGGGGGACGGGGAGCTGTTTTTT. The full variable domain, its missing parts supplied by reference TRBV15 and TRBJ2-2, is DAMVIQNPRYQVTQFGKPVTLSCSQTLNHNVMYWYQQKSSQAPKLLFHYYDKDFNNEADTPDNFQSRRPNTSFCFLDIRSPGLGDTAMYLCATSREPGDGELFFGEGSRLTVL.

The chain uses TRBV27 and TRBJ2-3; D possibly corresponds to TRBD2 (6 bases). V lost 6 bases and J lost 0, with 13 bases in between. The CDR3 is made up of 15 amino acids. Germline V gives CDR1 MNHEY, CDR2 SMNVEV (reference sequence). CDR3 sequence (DNA): TGTGCCAGCAGGGATAGGGGACTCAGCACAGATACGCAGTATTTT. Translation: CASRDRGLSTDTQYF.

The sample holds one count of this clone. The chain couples TRBV5-1 to TRBJ2-7; 15 bases match TRBD2. Germline CDR1 SGHRS, CDR2 YFSETQ. The CDR3 is 19 amino acids. Trimming took 0 bases from V and 4 from J; bases not matched to a gene: 11. The CDR3 loop reads CASSLEGLAGGVKGYEQYF. The CDR3, as DNA: TGCGCCAGCAGCTTGGAGGGACTAGCGGGAGGCGTTAAAGGGTACGAGCAGTACTTC.

The chain combines TRBV9 with TRBJ1-2, with a tentative D call TRBD1 (5 bases). CDR3 length: 15 residues. Germline values: CDR1 SGDLS, CDR2 YYNGEE. The ends were cut back, 3 bases at V and 2 bases at J, with 14 bases in the middle. The DNA for the CDR3 is TGTGCCAGCAGCGCGAAATGGGGGGGAAACTATGGCTACACCTTC. Translating it yields CASSAKWGGNYGYTF.

The genes are TRBV5-1 and TRBJ2-5, with a possible D match to TRBD1 (5 bases). Between the trimmed V and J ends, which lost 2 bases and 1 base, there was a span of 12 bases. The CDR3 runs 15 residues. Germline V lookup: CDR1 SGHRS, CDR2 YFSETQ. This CDR3 is CASSFATTAQETQYF. The DNA of the CDR3 is TGCGCCAGCAGCTTTGCTACGACAGCCCAAGAGACCCAGTACTTC.

J is TRBJ2-7 and V is TRBV4-2, with 10 bases fitting TRBD2. V shed 3 bases, J shed 3 bases, and the junction held 11 bases outside the gene matches. Per germline, CDR1 LGHNA and CDR2 YNFKEQ. The CDR3 extends over 17 amino acids. The CDR3 sequence: CASSQDGGGLAIYEQYF. The CDR3 nucleotides read TGTGCCAGCAGCCAGGACGGAGGGGGACTAGCGATCTACGAGCAGTACTTC.

The chain couples TRBV6-5 to TRBJ2-5; possible D gene TRBD2, 5 bases. V lost 9 bases, J lost 0 bases, and 17 bases lay in between. The CDR3 has 15 residues. Looked up from germline, CDR1 is MNHEY and CDR2 is SVGAGI. CDR3 amino acids: CASYPDTGYQETQYF. The DNA for the CDR3 is TGTGCCAGTTACCCTGACACGGGGTACCAAGAGACCCAGTACTTC.

V and J are TRBV28 and TRBJ1-1; 10 positions match TRBD1. Trimming cost V 6 bases and J 2 bases; bases outside gene matches: 12. The germline CDR1 and CDR2 sequences are MDHEN and SYDVKM. This CDR3 has 17 amino acids. The CDR3 here is CASSLYAGTGVNTEAFF. CDR3 DNA: TGTGCCAGCAGCCTTTACGCAGGGACAGGGGTTAACACTGAAGCTTTCTTT.

The chain links TRBV27 to TRBJ2-7; 10 nucleotides line up with TRBD2. The trim removed 1 base at V and 6 bases at J, leaving 6 bases unmatched. The CDR3 is 15 amino acids. CDR1 and CDR2 from the germline V gene are MNHEY and SMNVEV (reference sequence). CDR3 bases: TGTGCCAGCAGTTTATATGGTCTAGCGGGAGTCGAGCAGTACTTC. Protein: CASSLYGLAGVEQYF.

The chain employs TRBV4-1 and TRBJ1-5, with a tentative D call TRBD1 (5 bases). V lost 3 bases and J 7 bases, leaving 25 bases between the germline ends. Germline-derived CDR1 and CDR2 are MGHRA and YSYEKL. This CDR3 is built from 18 residues. As DNA, the CDR3 is TGCGCCAGCAGCCATCGGGCAAGGGAGGGGCGTCGCCCCCAGCCCCAGCATTTT. Translating it yields CASSHRAREGRRPQPQHF.

V usage is TRBV6-6 and J usage is TRBJ2-2; perhaps TRBD2 as D (5 bases). Germline CDR1 MNHNY, CDR2 SVGAGI (reference sequence). V was shortened by 5 bases and J by 8 bases, with 12 bases between the two germline ends. The CDR3 extends over 13 amino acids. The CDR3 region has the DNA TGTGCCAGCAGTACCCAACCGGGGGGGGAGCTGTTTTTT. It specifies CASSTQPGGELFF.

This clone has a single count. The chain recombines TRBV6-4 with TRBJ2-2, with D tentatively TRBD2 (6 bases). Germline CDR1 MRHNA, CDR2 SNTAGT. The V end was cut by 4 bases, the J end by 6 bases, with 12 bases between. The CDR3 is 14 residues long. The CDR3 sequence: CASSVLSGAGELFF. The CDR3 DNA is TGTGCCAGCAGTGTCCTCTCGGGAGCCGGGGAGCTGTTTTTT.

This clone has more than one count but fewer than ten. The V call is TRBV28, the J call TRBJ2-5, with a possible D match to TRBD1 (6 bases). V was cut by 3 bases and J by 5 bases, with 19 bases left in between. This CDR3 has 16 amino acids. Germline-derived CDR1 and CDR2 are MDHEN and SYDVKM. CDR3 sequence reads: CASSFPLQGRVETQYF. CDR3 sequence (DNA): TGTGCCAGCAGTTTTCCGCTACAGGGACGGGTGGAGACCCAGTACTTC.

The V gene is TRBV27, the J gene TRBJ1-1; D is uncertain. V gave up 3 bases and J gave up 2 bases, with 7 bases separating them. CDR1 and CDR2 from the germline V gene are MNHEY and SMNVEV (reference sequence). This CDR3 is 13 amino acids long. The DNA of the CDR3 is TGTGCCAGCAGTTTCGACAAAAACACTGAAGCTTTCTTT. Protein: CASSFDKNTEAFF.

The chain links TRBV27 to TRBJ1-2; D may be TRBD1 (5 bases). This CDR3 is built from 16 residues. Germline V gene sequence: CDR1 MNHEY, CDR2 SMNVEV (reference sequence). V shed 4 bases and J shed 10 bases, with 25 bases lying between them. The CDR3 bases are TGTGCCAGCAGTTCCACCGCGACACCACACTCGGACATCTACACCTTC. Its translation: CASSSTATPHSDIYTF.

This clone has only a few counts. The gene calls are TRBV5-4 and TRBJ1-4; the D gene is possibly TRBD1 (6 bases). This CDR3 is 13 amino acids long. Trimming cost V 4 bases and J 8 bases, with 12 bases left between them. Per the germline V gene, CDR1 is SGHNT and CDR2 is YYREEE (reference sequence). The CDR3 protein is CASSPPGDEKLFF. The CDR3 bases are TGTGCCAGCAGCCCACCAGGGGACGAAAAACTGTTTTTT.

The V call is TRBV23-1, the J call TRBJ1-2, with D perhaps matching TRBD1 (6 bases). TRBV23-1 counts as an open reading frame of uncertain function. This CDR3 region has 11 residues. Trimming shortened V by 11 bases and J by 6 bases, and 13 bases separated the two germline ends. The CDR3 is CAHTGGHGYTF. The CDR3 region has the DNA TGCGCCCACACTGGGGGCCATGGCTACACCTTC.

The V call is TRBV15, the J call TRBJ2-6; D not certain. V lost 0 bases, J lost 0 bases, and 6 bases lay in between. The germline V gene has CDR1 LNHNV and CDR2 YYDKDF (reference sequence). The CDR3 length is 16 residues. The CDR3 region is CATSRDPGSGANVLTF. In DNA form, the CDR3 reads TGTGCCACCAGCAGAGATCCGGGCTCTGGGGCCAACGTCCTGACTTTC. Complete variable domain (other parts from reference TRBV15 and TRBJ2-6): DAMVIQNPRYQVTQFGKPVTLSCSQTLNHNVMYWYQQKSSQAPKLLFHYYDKDFNNEADTPDNFQSRRPNTSFCFLDIRSPGLGDTAMYLCATSRDPGSGANVLTFGAGSRLTVL.

The chain is built from TRBV12-5 and TRBJ2-2, with D maybe TRBD2 (5 bases). Trimming left V 1 base short and J 4 bases short, with 10 bases between. CDR1 LGHNT and CDR2 FRNRAP come from the germline V gene. CDR3 length: 15 residues. The DNA of the CDR3 is TGTGCTAGTGGTTTGGCTTCAGGAGGCACCGGGGAGCTGTTTTTT. This translates into CASGLASGGTGELFF. Filled out from reference TRBV12-5 and TRBJ2-2, the complete variable domain reads DARVTQTPRHKVTEMGQEVTMRCQPILGHNTVFWYRQTMMQGLELLAYFRNRAPLDDSGMPKDRFSAEMPDATLATLKIQPSEPRDSAVYFCASGLASGGTGELFFGEGSRLTVL.

The chain recombines TRBV7-6 with TRBJ2-1; 10 nucleotides match TRBD2. The ends lost 5 bases at V and 7 bases at J; junction bases unmatched: 11. The V gene's germline CDR1 is SGHVS and CDR2 FNYEAQ. This CDR3 region has 16 residues. In nucleotides, the CDR3 is TGTGCCAGCAGCCCTCAATCCAGCGGGGGGGCGAATGAGCAGTTCTTC. Translating gives CASSPQSSGGANEQFF.